Listed here is a single T cell receptor beta chain. Per the germline V gene, CDR1 is SSHAT and CDR2 is FNYEAQ (reference sequence). The CDR3 sequence is 20 residues long. V lost 2 bases to trimming and J lost 8 bases, with 30 bases between them. Clones were read by immunoSEQ multiplex PCR, and TCRdb kept only the in-frame ones, dropping some. The sample shows about 13,000 clones, less than 85% of them seen only once. This record comes from a study of sequential checkpoint blockade in melanoma. Looking at the study overall: Patients were randomized 1:1 to nivolumab-then-ipilimumab or ipilimumab-then-nivolumab first-line. Each arm's sequence ended with maintenance nivolumab.

The treatment: randomized to nivolumab then ipilimumab (arm A) or the reverse (arm B). Patients had received no earlier DNA-damaging chemotherapy. PBMC sorting kept live CD3+CD8+ cells without CD19 or CD56. The sequenced sample was CD8+ T cells sorted from blood (inferred from file names), obtained from a patient given nivolumab and ipilimumab in sequence. The receptor comes from a human patient with melanoma. Some clones in this sample may be carry-over from other donors' samples. This rearrangement joins TRBV7-7 to TRBJ2-2; D unclear. The CDR3 loop reads CASSLNSAGMIGLPVGELFF. As DNA, the CDR3 is TGTGCCAGCAGCTTAAACTCCGCAGGAATGATTGGCTTACCGGTGGGGGAGCTGTTTTTT.